This TCR beta chain appears in the sequencing data of a study of T-cell reconstitution after alpha-beta-depleted transplantation in children. Notes on the study in general: The high TCRbeta diversity at day 60 in some patients came from surviving recipient T cells and thymic progenitors. Fresh T-cell production supplied most of the T-cell counts and diversity seen one year after transplant. Where alpha-beta T cells came from about two months after transplant was reportedly several hundred expanded graft clones.

V gave up 3 bases and J gave up 0 bases, with 13 bases separating them. Germline lookup yields CDR1 SGHRS and CDR2 YFSETQ. CDR3 length: 15 amino acids. This clonotype was counted many times. Antigen: not known. The authors prepared the TCRbeta library with unique molecular identifiers. TCRdb fed the PCR reads into MiXCR, producing one record per CDR3 protein. The sample yields roughly 790,000 distinct CDR3 sequences, 16% seen once. The V call is TRBV5-1, the J call TRBJ2-7; the D gene is possibly TRBD2 (6 bases). This clonotype was obtained from a male patient younger than 18 who had a stem cell transplant for acute lymphoblastic leukemia, so the T cells may come from the graft donor. The starting material was PBMCs, mostly from graft donor cells, obtained 360 days after TCRalphabeta/CD19-depleted stem cell transplant. CDR3 amino acids: CASSSGAGLSYEQYF. In nucleotides, the CDR3 is TGCGCCAGCAGCTCAGGAGCGGGTCTCTCCTACGAGCAGTACTTC.